Only a few counts were recorded for the clone carrying this T cell receptor beta chain. The antigen is undetermined. This sample stems from a study of long-term antiretroviral therapy in people with HIV. Study-level findings and limits: Whereas controls had wider CDR3 length ranges, HIV repertoires had narrower ones. Diversity increased after ART yet remained lower than in transplant donor controls.

Survey-level immunoSEQ v3.0 assays were run. TCRdb's table, derived via immunoSEQ multiplex PCR, lists solely in-frame clones and lacks some. The sample lists approximately 28,000 clones, 85% to 90% occurring once. This CDR3 comprises 14 residues. Germline CDR1 reads SEHNR; CDR2 reads FQNEAQ (reference sequence). Between the trimmed V and J ends, which lost 4 bases and 2 bases, there was a span of 11 bases. This TCR was sampled from a middle-aged man with HIV. The gene calls are TRBV7-9 and TRBJ2-5, with D possibly TRBD2 on 5 matching bases. Sequencing was performed on unsorted PBMCs, taken 4.8 to 5 years after starting antiretroviral therapy. The CDR3 coding sequence is TGTGCCAGCAGCTCGGACTTATTTCAAGAGACCCAGTACTTC. Translating gives CASSSDLFQETQYF.